This TCR beta chain appears in the sequencing data of a study of blood T cells in healthy people across ages. Then a second PCR, running about 6 to 11 cycles, was carried out with a sample-barcoded 5' primer and a J-beta primer mix. TCRdb processed the 5' RACE reads anew with MiXCR; each CDR3 protein has one entry. The profile shows about 800,000 distinct CDR3 sequences, around 25% of them singletons. The CDR3 extends over 15 amino acids. Trimming removed 0 bases from V and 4 bases from J; junction bases left unmatched: 3. Germline lookup yields CDR1 SGHVS and CDR2 FQNEAQ. These data were likewise used in another study, on T cells of mothers and their children.

This chain uses TRBV7-8 with TRBJ2-4; 7 bases line up with TRBD2. The source is a boy aged 5-17 years in good health. The specimen sequenced was blood. CDR3: CASSLAGGEKNIQYF. The CDR3 region has the DNA TGTGCCAGCAGCTTAGCGGGAGGGGAAAAAAACATTCAGTACTTC.